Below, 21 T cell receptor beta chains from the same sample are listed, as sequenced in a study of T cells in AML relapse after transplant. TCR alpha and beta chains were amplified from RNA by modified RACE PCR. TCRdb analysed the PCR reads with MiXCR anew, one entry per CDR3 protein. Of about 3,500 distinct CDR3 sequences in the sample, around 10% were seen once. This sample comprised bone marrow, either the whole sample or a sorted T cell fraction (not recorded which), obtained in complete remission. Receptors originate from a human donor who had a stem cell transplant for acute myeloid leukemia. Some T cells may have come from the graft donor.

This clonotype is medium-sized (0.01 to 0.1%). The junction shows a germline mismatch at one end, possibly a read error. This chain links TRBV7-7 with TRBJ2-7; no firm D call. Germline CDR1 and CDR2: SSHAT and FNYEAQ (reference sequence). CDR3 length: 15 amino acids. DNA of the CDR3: TGTGCTAGCAGCTTAGAGTTGGGAACCAAATACGAGCAGTACTTC. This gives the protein CASSLELGTKYEQYF.

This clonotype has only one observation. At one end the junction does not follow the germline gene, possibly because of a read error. This chain's CDR3 is CATSQGTASYTF. CDR3 DNA sequence: TGCGCCACCAGCCAAGGGACAGCGTCTTACACCTTC. The rearrangement joins TRBV4-1 to TRBJ1-2, with 7 bases fitting TRBD1. CDR1 and CDR2 from the germline V gene are MGHRA and YSYEKL. The CDR3 is 12 amino acids.

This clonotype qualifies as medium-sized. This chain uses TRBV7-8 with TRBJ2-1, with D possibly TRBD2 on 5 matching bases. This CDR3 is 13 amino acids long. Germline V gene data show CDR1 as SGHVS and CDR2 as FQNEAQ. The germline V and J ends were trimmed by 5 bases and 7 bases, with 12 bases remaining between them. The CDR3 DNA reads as TGTGCCAGCAGCAGGACGGGGATGAATGAGCAGTTCTTC. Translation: CASSRTGMNEQFF.

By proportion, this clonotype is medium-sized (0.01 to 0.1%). The CDR3 sequence: CSAVETGALSYNEQFF. DNA for the CDR3: TGCAGCGCTGTAGAGACGGGGGCCCTCTCCTACAATGAGCAGTTCTTC. The V call is TRBV29-1, the J call TRBJ2-1; TRBD1 or TRBD2 may be the D gene (6 bases each). This CDR3 has 16 amino acids. V lost 7 bases, J lost 0 bases, and 19 bases lay in between. CDR1 and CDR2 (germline): SQVTM, ANQGSEA.

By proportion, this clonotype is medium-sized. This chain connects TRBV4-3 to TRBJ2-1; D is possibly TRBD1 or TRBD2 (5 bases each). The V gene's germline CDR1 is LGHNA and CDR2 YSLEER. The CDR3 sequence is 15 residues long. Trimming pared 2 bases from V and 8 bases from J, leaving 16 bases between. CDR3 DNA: TGCGCCAGCAGCCAATCTCCAGGGACCACCCATGAGCAGTTCTTC. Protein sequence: CASSQSPGTTHEQFF.

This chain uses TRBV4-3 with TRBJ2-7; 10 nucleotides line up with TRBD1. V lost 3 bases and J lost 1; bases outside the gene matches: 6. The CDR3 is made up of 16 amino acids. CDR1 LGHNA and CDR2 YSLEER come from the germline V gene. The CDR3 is CASSHDWTGGSYEQYF. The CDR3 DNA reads TGCGCCAGCAGCCACGACTGGACAGGGGGATCCTACGAGCAGTACTTC.

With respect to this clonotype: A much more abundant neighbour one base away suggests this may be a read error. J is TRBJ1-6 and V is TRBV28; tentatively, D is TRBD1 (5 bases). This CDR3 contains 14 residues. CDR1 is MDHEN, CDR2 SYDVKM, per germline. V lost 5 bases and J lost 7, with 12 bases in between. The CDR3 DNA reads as TGTGCCAGCAGTCCCAGGGTCAGCAATTCACCCCTCCACTTT. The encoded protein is CASSPRVSNSPLHF.

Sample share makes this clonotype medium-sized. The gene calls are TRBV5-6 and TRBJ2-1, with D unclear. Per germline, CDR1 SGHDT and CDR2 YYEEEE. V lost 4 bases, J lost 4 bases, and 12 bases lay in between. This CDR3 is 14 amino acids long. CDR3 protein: CASSLILGYNEQFF. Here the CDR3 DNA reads TGTGCCAGCAGCCTCATTTTAGGGTACAATGAGCAGTTCTTC.

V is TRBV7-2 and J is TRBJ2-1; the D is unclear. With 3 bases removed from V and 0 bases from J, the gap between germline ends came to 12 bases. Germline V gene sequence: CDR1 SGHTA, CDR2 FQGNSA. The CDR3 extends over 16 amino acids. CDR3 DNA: TGTGCCAGCAGCTTTGCAGCGACAAGCTCCTACAATGAGCAGTTCTTC. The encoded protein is CASSFAATSSYNEQFF.

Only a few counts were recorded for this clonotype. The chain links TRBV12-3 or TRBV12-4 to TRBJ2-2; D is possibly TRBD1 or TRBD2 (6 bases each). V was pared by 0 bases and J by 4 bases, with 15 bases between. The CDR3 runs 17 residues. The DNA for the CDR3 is TGTGCCAGCAGTTTAGCGGGGGGCGACGCGGTCACCGGGGAGCTGTTTTTT. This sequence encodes CASSLAGGDAVTGELFF.

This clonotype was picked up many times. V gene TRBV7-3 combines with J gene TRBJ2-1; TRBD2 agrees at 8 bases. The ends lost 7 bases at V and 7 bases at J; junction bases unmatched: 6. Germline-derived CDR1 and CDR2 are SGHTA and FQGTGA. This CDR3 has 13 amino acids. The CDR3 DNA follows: TGTGCCAGCATGCCCGGGGGGGGAAATGAGCAGTTCTTC. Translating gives CASMPGGGNEQFF.

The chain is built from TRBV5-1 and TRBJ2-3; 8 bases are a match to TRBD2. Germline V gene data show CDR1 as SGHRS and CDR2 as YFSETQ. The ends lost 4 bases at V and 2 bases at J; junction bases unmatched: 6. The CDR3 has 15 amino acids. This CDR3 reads CASSDSAGATDTQYF. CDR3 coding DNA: TGCGCCAGCAGCGACTCAGCGGGGGCCACAGATACGCAGTATTTT.

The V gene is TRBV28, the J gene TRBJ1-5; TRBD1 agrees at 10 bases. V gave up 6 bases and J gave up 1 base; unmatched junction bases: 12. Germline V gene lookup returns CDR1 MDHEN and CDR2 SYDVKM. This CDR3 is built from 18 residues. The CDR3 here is CASSVTGTGVGSNQPQHF. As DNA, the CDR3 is TGTGCCAGCAGCGTAACCGGGACAGGGGTGGGAAGCAATCAGCCCCAGCATTTT.

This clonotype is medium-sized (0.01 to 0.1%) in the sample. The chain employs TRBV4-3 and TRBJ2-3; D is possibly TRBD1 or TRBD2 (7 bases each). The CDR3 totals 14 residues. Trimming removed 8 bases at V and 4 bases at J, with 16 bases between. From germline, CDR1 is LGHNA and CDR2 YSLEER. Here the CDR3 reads CASSGGVAADTQYF. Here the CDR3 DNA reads TGCGCCAGCTCAGGGGGGGTAGCGGCAGATACGCAGTATTTT.

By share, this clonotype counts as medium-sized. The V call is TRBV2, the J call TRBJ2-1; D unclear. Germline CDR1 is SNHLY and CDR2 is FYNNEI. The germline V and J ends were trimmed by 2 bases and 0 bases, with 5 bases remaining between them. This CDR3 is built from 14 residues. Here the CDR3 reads CASSEIGSYNEQFF. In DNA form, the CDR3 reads TGTGCCAGCAGTGAAATTGGCTCCTACAATGAGCAGTTCTTC.

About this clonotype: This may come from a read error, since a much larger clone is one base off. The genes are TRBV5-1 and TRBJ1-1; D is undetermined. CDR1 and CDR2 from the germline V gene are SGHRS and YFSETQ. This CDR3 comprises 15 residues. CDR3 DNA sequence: TGCGCCGGCAGCTCCCACACCCTGGGGAACACTGAAGCTTTCTTT. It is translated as CAGSSHTLGNTEAFF.

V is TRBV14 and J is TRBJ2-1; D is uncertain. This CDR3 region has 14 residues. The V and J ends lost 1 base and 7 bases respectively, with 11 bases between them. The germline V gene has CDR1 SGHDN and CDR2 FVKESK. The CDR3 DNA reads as TGTGCCAGCAGCCAAGTGGAAAAAAGGAATGAGCAGTTCTTC. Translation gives CASSQVEKRNEQFF.

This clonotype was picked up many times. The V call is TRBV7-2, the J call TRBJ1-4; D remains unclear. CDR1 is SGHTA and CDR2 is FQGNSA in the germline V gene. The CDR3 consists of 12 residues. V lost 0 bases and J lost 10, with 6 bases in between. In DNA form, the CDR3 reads TGTGCCAGCAGCTTAGCGAGGTCAAAACTGTTTTTT. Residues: CASSLARSKLFF.

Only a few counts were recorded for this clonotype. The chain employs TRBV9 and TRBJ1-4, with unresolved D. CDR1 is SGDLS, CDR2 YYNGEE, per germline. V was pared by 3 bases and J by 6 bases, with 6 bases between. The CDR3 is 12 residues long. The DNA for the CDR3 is TGTGCCAGCAGCGGGAACGATGAAAAACTGTTTTTT. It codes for CASSGNDEKLFF.

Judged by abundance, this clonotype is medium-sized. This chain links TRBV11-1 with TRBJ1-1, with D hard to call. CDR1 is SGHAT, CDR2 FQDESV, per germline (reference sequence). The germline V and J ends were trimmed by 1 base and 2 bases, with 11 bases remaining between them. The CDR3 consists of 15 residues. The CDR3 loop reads CASSLGATDNTEAFF. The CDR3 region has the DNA TGTGCCAGCAGCTTAGGGGCAACCGATAACACTGAAGCTTTCTTT.

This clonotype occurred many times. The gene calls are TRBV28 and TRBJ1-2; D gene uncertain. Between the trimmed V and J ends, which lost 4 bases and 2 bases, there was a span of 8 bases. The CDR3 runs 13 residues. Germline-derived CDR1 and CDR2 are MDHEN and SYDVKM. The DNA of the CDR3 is TGTGCCAGCAGTTATGAAGACAACTATGGCTACACCTTC. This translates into CASSYEDNYGYTF.